This T cell receptor beta chain was recorded in a study of CD8 T cells in ankylosing spondylitis. This clonotype has just a few counts. MiXCR, run by TCRdb on the 5' RACE reads, gives a single entry per CDR3 protein. The table records 130,000 or so distinct CDR3 sequences, about an eighth of them present only once. This TCR derives from a female donor with ankylosing spondylitis or in good health (not recorded which). The sample consisted of blood, either unsorted or a sorted T cell fraction (not recorded which).

CDR3 bases: TGTGCCAGCTCACCGAGTCAGACGAGGACTGAAGCTTTCTTT. Its protein is CASSPSQTRTEAFF. The rearrangement uses TRBV18 and TRBJ1-1; D not certain. The CDR3 totals 14 residues. Deletions cut 3 bases from V and 5 bases from J, with 13 bases between. The germline CDR1 and CDR2 sequences are KGHSH and LQKENI. Drawing the rest from reference TRBV18 and TRBJ1-1, the complete variable domain is NAGVMQNPRHLVRRRGQEARLRCSPMKGHSHVYWYRQLPEEGLKFMVYLQKENIIDESGMPKERFSAEFPKEGPSILRIQQVVRGDSAAYFCASSPSQTRTEAFFGQGTRLTVV.